This T cell receptor (beta chain) originates from a study of blood T cell repertoires in COVID-19. As for the study in general: Both acute and convalescent COVID-19 samples were obtained from the United States, Italy and Spain. PBMCs, B-cell-depleted T cells, or T cells provided the cDNA or gDNA that made up the material.

Per the original data handling: Amplification with reference gene primers provided the estimates of nucleated cell counts. Produced via immunoSEQ multiplex PCR; TCRdb's table is partial and in-frame only. Clone size and the V and J calls come from that table; the DNA yielded D and trimming. The table includes about 140,000 clones, 70% to 90% detected once. The junction had 8 bases not matched to a gene; V was cut back by 3 bases and J by 0 bases. The CDR3 extends over 19 amino acids. Germline CDR1 and CDR2: LGHNA and YNFKEQ. The sample taken for sequencing was peripheral blood. This chain links TRBV4-2 with TRBJ2-5; 15 bases align to TRBD2. The TCR comes from a woman aged 50 to 60 with acute or convalescent COVID-19. CDR3 loop: CASSHRGLAGGTYQETQYF. CDR3 DNA sequence: TGTGCCAGCAGCCATCGAGGACTAGCGGGGGGGACGTACCAAGAGACCCAGTACTTC.